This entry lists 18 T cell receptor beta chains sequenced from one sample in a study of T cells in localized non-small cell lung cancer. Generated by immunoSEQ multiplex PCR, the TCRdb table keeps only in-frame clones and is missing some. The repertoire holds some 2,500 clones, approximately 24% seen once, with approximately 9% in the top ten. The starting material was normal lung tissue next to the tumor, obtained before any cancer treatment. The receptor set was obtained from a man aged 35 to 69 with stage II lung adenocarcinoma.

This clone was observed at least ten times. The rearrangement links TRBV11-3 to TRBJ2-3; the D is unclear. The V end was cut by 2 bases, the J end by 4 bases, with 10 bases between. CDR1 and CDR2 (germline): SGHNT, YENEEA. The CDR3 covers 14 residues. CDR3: CASSLTSQADTQYF. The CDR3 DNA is TGTGCCAGCAGCTTAACCTCCCAGGCAGATACGCAGTATTTT. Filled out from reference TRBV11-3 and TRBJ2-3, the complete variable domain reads EAGVVQSPRYKIIEKKQPVAFWCNPISGHNTLYWYLQNLGQGPELLIRYENEEAVDDSQLPKDRFSAERLKGVDSTLKIQPAELGDSAVYLCASSLTSQADTQYFGPGTRLTVL.

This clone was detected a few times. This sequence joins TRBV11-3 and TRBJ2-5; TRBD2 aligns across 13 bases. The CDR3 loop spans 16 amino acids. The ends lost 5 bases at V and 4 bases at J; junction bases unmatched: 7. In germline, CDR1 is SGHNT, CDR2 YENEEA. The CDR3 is CASSAGLAGVGETQYF. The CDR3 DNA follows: TGTGCCAGCAGCGCCGGACTAGCGGGGGTAGGAGAGACCCAGTACTTC.

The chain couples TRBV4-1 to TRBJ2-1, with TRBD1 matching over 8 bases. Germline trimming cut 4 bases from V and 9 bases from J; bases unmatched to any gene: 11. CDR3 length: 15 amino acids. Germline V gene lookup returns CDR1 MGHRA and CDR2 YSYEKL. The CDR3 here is CASSRTDRAAGEQFF. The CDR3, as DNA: TGCGCCAGCAGCCGGACGGACAGGGCCGCGGGTGAGCAGTTCTTC.

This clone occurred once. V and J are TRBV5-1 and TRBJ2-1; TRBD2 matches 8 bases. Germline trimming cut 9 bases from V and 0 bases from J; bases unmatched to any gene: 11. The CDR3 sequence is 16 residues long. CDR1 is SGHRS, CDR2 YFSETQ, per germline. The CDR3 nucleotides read TGCGCCAACCCCGGGGGGGAGTTCCCCTCCTACAATGAGCAGTTCTTC. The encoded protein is CANPGGEFPSYNEQFF.

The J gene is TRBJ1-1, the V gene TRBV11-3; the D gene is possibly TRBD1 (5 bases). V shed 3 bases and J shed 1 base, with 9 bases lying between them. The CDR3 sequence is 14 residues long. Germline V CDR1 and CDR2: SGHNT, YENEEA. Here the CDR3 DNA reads TGTGCCAGCAGCTTTGACAGCTCGAACACTGAAGCTTTCTTT. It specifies CASSFDSSNTEAFF.

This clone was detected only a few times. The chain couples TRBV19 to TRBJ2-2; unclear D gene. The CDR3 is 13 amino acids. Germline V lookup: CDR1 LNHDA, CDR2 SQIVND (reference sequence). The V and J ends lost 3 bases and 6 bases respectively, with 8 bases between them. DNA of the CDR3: TGTGCCAGTAGTATTGGGTATCCCGGGGAGCTGTTTTTT. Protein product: CASSIGYPGELFF.

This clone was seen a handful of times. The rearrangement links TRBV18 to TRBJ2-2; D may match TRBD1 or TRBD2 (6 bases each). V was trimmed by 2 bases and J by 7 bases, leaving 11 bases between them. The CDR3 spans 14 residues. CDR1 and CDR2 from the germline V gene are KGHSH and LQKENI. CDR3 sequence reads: CASSPSGANGELFF. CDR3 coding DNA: TGTGCCAGCTCACCATCGGGGGCGAACGGGGAGCTGTTTTTT.

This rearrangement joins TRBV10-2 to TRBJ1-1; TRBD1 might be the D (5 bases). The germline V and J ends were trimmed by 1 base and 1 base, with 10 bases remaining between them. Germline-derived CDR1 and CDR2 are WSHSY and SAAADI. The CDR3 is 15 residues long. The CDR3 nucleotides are TGCGCCAGCAGTGAGTGGGGGGGGACGAACACTGAAGCTTTCTTT. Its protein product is CASSEWGGTNTEAFF.

CDR3 DNA sequence: TGCGCCAGCAGCTCGACTAGCGGGGGGGCGGGAGAGCAGTACTTC. Its translation: CASSSTSGGAGEQYF. The chain uses TRBV5-1 and TRBJ2-7; TRBD2 agrees at 14 bases. After removal of 3 bases from V and 7 bases from J, the junction contained 6 bases not matched to a gene. Germline CDR1 reads SGHRS; CDR2 reads YFSETQ. This CDR3 has 15 amino acids.

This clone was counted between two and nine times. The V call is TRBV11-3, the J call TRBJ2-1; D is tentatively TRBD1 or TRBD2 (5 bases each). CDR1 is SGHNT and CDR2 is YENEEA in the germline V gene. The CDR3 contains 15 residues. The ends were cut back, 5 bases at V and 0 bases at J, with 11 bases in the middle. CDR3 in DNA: TGTGCCAGCAGCCTGAAGGGGACCTCCTACAATGAGCAGTTCTTC. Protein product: CASSLKGTSYNEQFF.

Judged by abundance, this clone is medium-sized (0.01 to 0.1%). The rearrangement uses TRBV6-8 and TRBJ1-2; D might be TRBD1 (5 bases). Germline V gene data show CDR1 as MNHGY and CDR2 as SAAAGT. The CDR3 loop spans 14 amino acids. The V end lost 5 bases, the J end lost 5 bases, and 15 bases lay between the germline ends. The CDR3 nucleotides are TGTGCCAGCAGTCCCGGGGGGGAGGGATATGGCTACACCTTC. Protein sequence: CASSPGGEGYGYTF.

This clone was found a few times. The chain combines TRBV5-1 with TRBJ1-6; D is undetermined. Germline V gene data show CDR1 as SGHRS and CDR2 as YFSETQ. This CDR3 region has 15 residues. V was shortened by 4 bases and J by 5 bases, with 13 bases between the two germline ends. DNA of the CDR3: TGCGCCAGCAGCCCCGACGGGAGGAATAATTCACCCCTCCACTTT. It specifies CASSPDGRNNSPLHF.

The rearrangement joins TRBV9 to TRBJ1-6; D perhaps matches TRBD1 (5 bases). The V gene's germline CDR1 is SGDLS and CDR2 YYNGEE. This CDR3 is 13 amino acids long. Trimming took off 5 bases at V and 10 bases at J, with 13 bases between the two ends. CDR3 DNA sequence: TGTGCCAGCAGTGCCGGGGCTTACTCACCCCTCCACTTT. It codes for CASSAGAYSPLHF.

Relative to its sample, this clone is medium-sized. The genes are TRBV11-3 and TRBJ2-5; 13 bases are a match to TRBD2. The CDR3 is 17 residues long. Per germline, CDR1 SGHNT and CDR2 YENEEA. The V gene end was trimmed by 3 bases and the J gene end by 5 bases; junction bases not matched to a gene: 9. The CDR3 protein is CASSLVTSGGAWETQYF. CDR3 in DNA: TGTGCCAGCAGCTTGGTAACTAGCGGGGGGGCCTGGGAGACCCAGTACTTC.

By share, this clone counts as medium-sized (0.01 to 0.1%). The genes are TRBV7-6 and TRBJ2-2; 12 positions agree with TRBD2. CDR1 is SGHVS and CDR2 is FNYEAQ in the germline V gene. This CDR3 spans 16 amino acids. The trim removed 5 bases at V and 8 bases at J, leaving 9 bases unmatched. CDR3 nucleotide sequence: TGTGCCAGCAGCACACTAGCGGGGGGCCGTCTGGGGGAGCTGTTTTTT. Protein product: CASSTLAGGRLGELFF.

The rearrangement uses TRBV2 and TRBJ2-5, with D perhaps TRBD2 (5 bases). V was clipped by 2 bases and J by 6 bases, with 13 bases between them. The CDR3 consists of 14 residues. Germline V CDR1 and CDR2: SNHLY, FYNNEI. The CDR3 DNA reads TGTGCCAGCAGTGAATCCGCGGGTAGACAGACCCAGTACTTC. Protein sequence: CASSESAGRQTQYF.

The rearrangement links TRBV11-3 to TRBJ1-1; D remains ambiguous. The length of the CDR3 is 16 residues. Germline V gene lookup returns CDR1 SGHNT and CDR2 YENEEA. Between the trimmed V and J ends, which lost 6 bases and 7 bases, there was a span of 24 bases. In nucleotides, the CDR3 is TGTGCCAGCAGAGAAAACGCGGGAATTAGTGTAGGTGAAGCTTTCTTT. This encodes CASRENAGISVGEAFF.

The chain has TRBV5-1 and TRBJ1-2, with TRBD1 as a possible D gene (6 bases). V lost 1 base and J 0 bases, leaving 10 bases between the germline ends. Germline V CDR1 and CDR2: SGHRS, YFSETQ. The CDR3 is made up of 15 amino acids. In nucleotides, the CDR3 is TGCGCCAGCAGCTTGCGGGACACTCCTAACTATGGCTACACCTTC. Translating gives CASSLRDTPNYGYTF.